A single sample gave rise to the 24 T cell receptor beta chains below, sequenced in a study of read filtering for tumor transcriptome and immune sequencing (dated by TCRdb to 2018 to 2020). Instrument on record: Illumina HiSeq 4000. The Immunoverse kit was used to build TCR libraries from roughly 440 ng RNA, with molecular barcoded adaptors covering alpha/delta and beta/gamma chains. Using fastp trimming at Q25 and MiXCR clonotype assembly, TCRdb reanalyzed the public sequencing data and kept in-frame beta chains. Merged by CDR3 protein, the rows form single entries marked with the most common genes and DNA. The sample data list tens of thousands of distinct CDR3 sequences, and 12% to 15% of these were observed just once. Together, the top ten hold 65% to 75% of the sample. The source material was a population of CD138-negative cells sorted from bone marrow. The sample's cell subset or site label, decoded: bone marrow mononuclear cells depleted of CD138+ plasma/myeloma cells by negative magnetic selection. These receptors were taken from a donor aged 40 or older with multiple myeloma.

This clonotype was detected only a few times. V and J are TRBV5-6 and TRBJ2-1; 8 positions match TRBD2. Unmatched junction bases numbered 5, after V lost 2 bases and J lost 4 bases. CDR3 length equals 15 residues. Germline assignment: CDR1 SGHDT and CDR2 YYEEEE. This CDR3 is CASSFRLALYNEQFF. In DNA, the CDR3 is TGTGCCAGCAGCTTTCGACTAGCGTTATACAATGAGCAGTTCTTC.

Details on this clonotype: A much larger clone lies a single base off, so this may be a read error. The chain carries TRBV11-2 and TRBJ2-6; 15 nucleotides match TRBD2. Germline values: CDR1 SGHAT, CDR2 FQNNGV. This CDR3 is built from 19 residues. Here the CDR3 reads CASTPFRTSGRAGANVQTF. The CDR3 nucleotides read TGTGCCAGCACCCCATTCAGGACTAGCGGGAGGGCTGGGGCCAACGTCCAGACTTTC. Full variable domain (remainder filled in from reference TRBV11-2 and TRBJ2-6): EAGVAQSPRYKIIEKRQSVAFWCNPISGHATLYWYQQILGQGPKLLIQFQNNGVVDDSQLPKDRFSAERLKGVDSTLKIQPAKLEDSAVYLCASTPFRTSGRAGANVQTFGAGSRLTVL.

This clonotype showed up many times. The gene calls are TRBV7-3 and TRBJ2-1; 15 bases are shared with TRBD2. The germline V gene has CDR1 SGHTA and CDR2 FQGTGA. Trimming cost V 5 bases and J 4 bases; bases outside gene matches: 3. The CDR3 sequence is 16 residues long. The CDR3 loop reads CASSSGLAGGYNEQFF. CDR3 bases: TGTGCCAGCAGCAGTGGACTAGCGGGAGGGTACAATGAGCAGTTCTTC. Full variable domain (remainder filled in from reference TRBV7-3 and TRBJ2-1): GAGVSQTPSNKVTEKGKYVELRCDPISGHTALYWYRQSLGQGPEFLIYFQGTGAADDSGLPNDRFFAVRPEGSVSTLKIQRTERGDSAVYLCASSSGLAGGYNEQFFGPGTRLTVL.

This clonotype has at least ten counts. V is TRBV6-5 and J is TRBJ2-1, with a possible D match to TRBD2 (5 bases). CDR1 MNHEY and CDR2 SVGAGI come from the germline V gene. The CDR3 has 13 residues. Trimming took 5 bases from V and 8 from J, leaving 13 bases between them. CDR3 amino acids: CASSVSPADEQFF. The CDR3, as DNA: TGTGCCAGCAGTGTGAGTCCAGCGGATGAGCAGTTCTTC.

This clonotype was found a few times. A much larger clone lies a single base off, so this may be a read error. This chain uses TRBV28 with TRBJ2-7; perhaps TRBD2 as D (6 bases). The V gene's germline CDR1 is MDHEN and CDR2 SYDVKM. There are 13 residues in the CDR3. The chain's CDR3 is CASSPGSSYELYF. The CDR3 DNA reads TGTGCCAGCAGCCCCGGGAGCTCCTACGAGCTGTACTTC.

This clonotype was found many times. The gene calls are TRBV20-1 and TRBJ2-1, with 8 positions matching TRBD2. V was pared by 6 bases and J by 7 bases, with 8 bases of the junction left unmatched. The CDR3 loop spans 13 amino acids. Germline CDR1 reads DFQATT; CDR2 reads SNEGSKA (reference sequence). CDR3 residues: CSATTSERNEQFF. Here the CDR3 DNA reads TGCAGTGCAACGACTAGCGAGAGGAATGAGCAGTTCTTC.

CDR3: CASSPWTGWDGELFF. The CDR3 DNA follows: TGTGCCAGCAGCCCTTGGACAGGGTGGGACGGGGAGCTGTTTTTT. The rearrangement uses TRBV14 and TRBJ2-2; 8 positions match TRBD1. The CDR3 is 15 amino acids. Germline V gene lookup returns CDR1 SGHDN and CDR2 FVKESK. After removal of 4 bases from V and 7 bases from J, the junction contained 8 bases not matched to a gene. Together with reference TRBV14 and TRBJ2-2, the CDR3 gives the full variable domain: EAGVTQFPSHSVIEKGQTVTLRCDPISGHDNLYWYRRVMGKEIKFLLHFVKESKQDESGMPNNRFLAERTGGTYSTLKVQPAELEDSGVYFCASSPWTGWDGELFFGEGSRLTVL.

This clonotype has ten or more counts. The chain uses TRBV5-1 and TRBJ2-1; 7 bases match TRBD2. From germline, CDR1 is SGHRS and CDR2 YFSETQ. This CDR3 has 16 residues. V lost 0 bases to trimming and J lost 5 bases; unmatched junction nucleotides: 8. CDR3 in DNA: TGCGCCAGCAGCTTGGAAGAGGGAGGGCGAGACAATGAGCAGTTCTTC. It codes for CASSLEEGGRDNEQFF.

This clonotype was detected many times. This may come from a read error, since a much larger clone is one base off. This CDR3 reads CATSRTAYNEQSF. The CDR3 DNA is TGTGCCACCAGTAGGACAGCCTACAATGAGCAGTCCTTC. The V and J genes are TRBV24-1 and TRBJ2-1; a possible D gene is TRBD1 (6 bases). This CDR3 is built from 13 residues. From germline, CDR1 is KGHDR and CDR2 SFDVKD.

To note about this clonotype: This could be a read error, since a much larger clone is one nucleotide away. The chain joins TRBV12-3 or TRBV12-4 to TRBJ2-1; D tentatively fits TRBD1 or TRBD2 (5 bases each). Trimming took off 4 bases at V and 6 bases at J, with 10 bases between the two ends. The CDR3 covers 13 residues. The CDR3 spells CASSSGDVNEQFF. The CDR3 DNA follows: TGTGCCAGCAGTTCCGGGGACGTCAATGAGCAGTTCTTC.

This clonotype was seen at least ten times. The chain links TRBV10-3 to TRBJ2-5; D remains unclear. V gave up 3 bases and J gave up 2 bases, with 10 bases separating them. Germline V CDR1 and CDR2: ENHRY, SYGVKD. The CDR3 has 14 amino acids. The CDR3 DNA sequence: TGTGCCATCAGTGAACCGACATTGCAAGAGACCCAGTACTTC. Its translation: CAISEPTLQETQYF.

This clonotype was seen only a few times. The chain couples TRBV19 to TRBJ1-1; 9 nucleotides line up with TRBD1. The CDR3 spans 14 residues. Trimming cost V 10 bases and J 0 bases; bases outside gene matches: 6. The germline CDR1 and CDR2 sequences are LNHDA and SQIVND (reference sequence). CDR3 nucleotide sequence: TGTGCCATCCAGGACAGGGGATTGAACACTGAAGCTTTCTTT. Translation: CAIQDRGLNTEAFF.

This clonotype was picked up many times. The chain joins TRBV11-2 to TRBJ2-2, with 7 nucleotides matching TRBD1. J lost 5 bases, V lost 6 bases, and 3 bases had no gene match. Germline assignment: CDR1 SGHAT and CDR2 FQNNGV. This CDR3 region has 13 residues. CDR3 in amino acids: CASRPQGTGELFF. The DNA of the CDR3 is TGTGCCAGCAGGCCACAGGGGACCGGGGAGCTGTTTTTT.

This clonotype was seen repeatedly, ten times or more. The chain recombines TRBV20-1 with TRBJ2-3; 15 bases fit TRBD2. The length of the CDR3 is 14 residues. With V trimmed by 6 bases and J by 11 bases, 9 bases remained unmatched. CDR1 and CDR2 from the germline V gene are DFQATT and SNEGSKA (reference sequence). The CDR3 DNA sequence: TGCAGTGCCCGCCCGGGACTAGCGGGAGGAGGGCAGTATTTT. It specifies CSARPGLAGGGQYF.

Concerning this clonotype: This may be a read error: a much more frequent sequence differs by one nucleotide. The chain links TRBV19 to TRBJ2-3; 9 nucleotides match TRBD2. Looked up from germline, CDR1 is LNHDA and CDR2 is SQIVND (reference sequence). The CDR3 length is 14 residues. In DNA, the CDR3 is TGTGCCAGTCGAAGACTAGCGGACACAGATTCGCAGTATTTT. Encoded protein: CASRRLADTDSQYF.

The rearrangement joins TRBV2 to TRBJ2-6; TRBD1 might be the D (5 bases). Germline CDR1 and CDR2: SNHLY and FYNNEI. The CDR3 has 17 amino acids. The V end lost 3 bases, the J end lost 0 bases, and 12 bases lay between the germline ends. The DNA for the CDR3 is TGTGCCAGCAGTGATGGGGCCTTAAGCTCTGGGGCCAACGTCCTGACTTTC. Its translation: CASSDGALSSGANVLTF.

This sequence joins TRBV19 and TRBJ2-7, with D perhaps matching TRBD2 (5 bases). The CDR3 is 11 residues long. Germline V gene sequence: CDR1 LNHDA, CDR2 SQIVND (reference sequence). V was cut by 5 bases and J by 7 bases, with 9 bases left in between. CDR3 DNA sequence: TGTGCCAGTAGTGGGAGTGGAGAGCAGTACTTC. As protein: CASSGSGEQYF.

This chain uses TRBV2 with TRBJ2-3; 10 bases align to TRBD2. After removal of 9 bases from V and 2 bases from J, the junction contained 5 bases not matched to a gene. Germline V gene sequence: CDR1 SNHLY, CDR2 FYNNEI. The CDR3 consists of 14 residues. In DNA, the CDR3 is TGTGCCAGGCCCGGACTAGCGGACACAGATACGCAGTATTTT. Its protein is CARPGLADTDTQYF.

This clonotype was seen many times. The V gene is TRBV11-2, the J gene TRBJ2-3; 13 nucleotides match TRBD2. Germline values: CDR1 SGHAT, CDR2 FQNNGV. V was clipped by 6 bases and J by 2 bases; unmatched bases: 5. The CDR3 length is 16 residues. The chain's CDR3 is CASRPGTSGITDTQYF. The CDR3 DNA reads TGTGCCAGCAGACCCGGGACTAGCGGGATCACAGATACGCAGTATTTT. Using reference TRBV11-2 and TRBJ2-3 for the parts outside the CDR3, the full variable domain is EAGVAQSPRYKIIEKRQSVAFWCNPISGHATLYWYQQILGQGPKLLIQFQNNGVVDDSQLPKDRFSAERLKGVDSTLKIQPAKLEDSAVYLCASRPGTSGITDTQYFGPGTRLTVL.

This chain links TRBV5-4 with TRBJ1-4; 10 bases line up with TRBD1. The CDR3 consists of 14 residues. Trimming removed 4 bases from V and 7 bases from J; junction bases left unmatched: 4. Germline V gene lookup returns CDR1 SGHNT and CDR2 YYREEE (reference sequence). CDR3 loop: CASSPGTGVEKLFF. In DNA form, the CDR3 reads TGTGCCAGCAGCCCCGGGACAGGGGTTGAAAAACTGTTTTTT.

This clonotype was found many times. The rearrangement links TRBV7-2 to TRBJ1-1, with no clear D. Germline values: CDR1 SGHTA, CDR2 FQGNSA. The V and J ends lost 1 base and 0 bases respectively, with 9 bases between them. The CDR3 sequence is 15 residues long. CDR3 coding DNA: TGTGCCAGCAGCTTAGGATCCTCCATGAACACTGAAGCTTTCTTT. Protein: CASSLGSSMNTEAFF.

This clonotype was seen only a few times. The chain joins TRBV5-1 to TRBJ2-7; no clear D. Per the germline V gene, CDR1 is SGHRS and CDR2 is YFSETQ. CDR3 length equals 14 residues. V was pared by 4 bases and J by 4 bases, with 15 bases between. CDR3: CASSQPGSGYEQYF. CDR3 in DNA: TGCGCCAGCAGCCAACCCGGGTCTGGATACGAGCAGTACTTC.

On this clonotype itself: Given a much more abundant clone one base away, this may be a read error. The rearrangement links TRBV28 to TRBJ1-4; 9 bases are a match to TRBD1. CDR1 is MDHEN and CDR2 is SYDVKM in the germline V gene. The CDR3 length is 15 residues. CDR3 sequence reads: CASSPGQGHNEKRFF. The DNA for the CDR3 is TGTGCCAGCAGCCCGGGACAGGGCCATAATGAAAAACGGTTTTTT.

The V gene is TRBV3-2, the J gene TRBJ2-7. TRBV3-2 is a recognized pseudogene. This CDR3 has 14 amino acids. The CDR3 sequence is CASSQRLRVGEQYF. The CDR3 coding sequence is TGTGCCAGCAGCCAACGGCTTCGAGTCGGCGAGCAGTACTTC.